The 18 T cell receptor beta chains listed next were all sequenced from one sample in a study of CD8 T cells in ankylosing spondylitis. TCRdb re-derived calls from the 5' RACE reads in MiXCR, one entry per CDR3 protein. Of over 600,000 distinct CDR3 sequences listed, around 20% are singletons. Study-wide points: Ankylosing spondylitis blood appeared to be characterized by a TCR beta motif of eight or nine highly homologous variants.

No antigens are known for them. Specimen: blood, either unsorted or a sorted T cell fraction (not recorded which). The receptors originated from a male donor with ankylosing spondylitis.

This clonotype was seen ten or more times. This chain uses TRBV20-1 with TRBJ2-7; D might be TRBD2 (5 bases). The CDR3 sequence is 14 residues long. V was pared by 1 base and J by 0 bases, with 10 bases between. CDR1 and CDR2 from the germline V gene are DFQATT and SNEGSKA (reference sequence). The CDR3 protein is CSARAHGLSYEQYF. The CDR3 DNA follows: TGCAGTGCTAGAGCTCACGGACTCTCCTACGAGCAGTACTTC.

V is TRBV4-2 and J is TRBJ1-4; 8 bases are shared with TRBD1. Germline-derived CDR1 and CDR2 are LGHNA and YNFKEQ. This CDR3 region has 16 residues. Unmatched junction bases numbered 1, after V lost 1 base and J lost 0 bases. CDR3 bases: TGTGCCAGCAGCCAAGCAGGGGGCGCAACTAATGAAAAACTGTTTTTT. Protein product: CASSQAGGATNEKLFF.

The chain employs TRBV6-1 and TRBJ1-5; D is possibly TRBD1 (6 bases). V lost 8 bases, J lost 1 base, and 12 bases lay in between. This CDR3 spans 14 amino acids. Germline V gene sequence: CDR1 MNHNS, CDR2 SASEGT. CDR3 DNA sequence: TGTGCCAGCCTGGGACATCGGAGCAATCAGCCCCAGCATTTT. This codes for CASLGHRSNQPQHF.

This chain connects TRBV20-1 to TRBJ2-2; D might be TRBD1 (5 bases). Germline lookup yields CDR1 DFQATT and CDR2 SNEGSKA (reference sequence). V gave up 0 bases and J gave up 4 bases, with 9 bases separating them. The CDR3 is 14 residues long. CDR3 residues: CSARDSQATGELFF. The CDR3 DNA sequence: TGCAGTGCTAGAGATTCACAGGCCACCGGGGAGCTGTTTTTT.

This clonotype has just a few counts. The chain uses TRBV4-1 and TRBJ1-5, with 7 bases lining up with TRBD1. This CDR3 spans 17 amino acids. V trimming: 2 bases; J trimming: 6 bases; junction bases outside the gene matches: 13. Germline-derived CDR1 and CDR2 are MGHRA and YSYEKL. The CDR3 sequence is CASSQHRSDRVGQPQHF. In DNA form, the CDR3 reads TGCGCCAGCAGCCAACACCGCTCCGACAGGGTGGGTCAGCCCCAGCATTTT.

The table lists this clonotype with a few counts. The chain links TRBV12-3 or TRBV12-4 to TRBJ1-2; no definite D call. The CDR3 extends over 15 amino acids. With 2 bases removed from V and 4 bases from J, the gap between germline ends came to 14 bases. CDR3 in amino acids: CASSLSRQNTYGYTF. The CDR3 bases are TGTGCCAGCAGTTTATCACGGCAGAATACCTATGGCTACACCTTC.

CDR3: CSARSLTANQETQYF. The CDR3 DNA reads as TGCAGTGCCAGAAGTCTAACAGCCAACCAAGAGACCCAGTACTTC. The chain recombines TRBV20-1 with TRBJ2-5; D ambiguous. This CDR3 region has 15 residues. V lost 6 bases and J 0 bases, leaving 17 bases between the germline ends. Germline values: CDR1 DFQATT, CDR2 SNEGSKA (reference sequence).

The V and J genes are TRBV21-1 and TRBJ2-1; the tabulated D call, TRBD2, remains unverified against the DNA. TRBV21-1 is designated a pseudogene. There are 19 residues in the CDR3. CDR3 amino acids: CASSKEVASGRATYNEQFF. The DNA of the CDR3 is TGTGCCAGCAGCAAAGAGGTGGCTAGCGGGAGGGCAACCTACAATGAGCAGTTCTTC.

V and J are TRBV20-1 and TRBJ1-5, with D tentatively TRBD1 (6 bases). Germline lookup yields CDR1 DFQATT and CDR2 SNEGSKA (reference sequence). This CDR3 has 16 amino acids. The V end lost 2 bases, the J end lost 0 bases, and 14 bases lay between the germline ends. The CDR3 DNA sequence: TGCAGTGCTAGACCTAGAGGGACACCTAGCAATCAGCCCCAGCATTTT. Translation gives CSARPRGTPSNQPQHF.

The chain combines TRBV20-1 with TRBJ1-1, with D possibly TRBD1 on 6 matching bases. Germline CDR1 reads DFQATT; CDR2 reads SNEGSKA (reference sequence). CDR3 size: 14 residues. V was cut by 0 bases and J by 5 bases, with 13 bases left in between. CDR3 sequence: CSARDPGVRTEAFF. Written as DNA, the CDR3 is TGCAGTGCTAGAGACCCAGGGGTTCGGACTGAAGCTTTCTTT.

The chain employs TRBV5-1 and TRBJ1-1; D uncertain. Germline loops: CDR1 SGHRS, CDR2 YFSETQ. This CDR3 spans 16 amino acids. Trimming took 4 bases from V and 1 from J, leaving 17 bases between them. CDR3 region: CASSPEAPGKNTEAFF. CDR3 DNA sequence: TGCGCCAGCAGCCCGGAGGCCCCCGGTAAGAACACTGAAGCTTTCTTT.

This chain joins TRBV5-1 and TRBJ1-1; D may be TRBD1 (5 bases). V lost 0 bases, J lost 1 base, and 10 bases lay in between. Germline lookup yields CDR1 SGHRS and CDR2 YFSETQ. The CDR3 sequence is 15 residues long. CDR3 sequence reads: CASSLGHGGNTEAFF. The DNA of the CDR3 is TGCGCCAGCAGCTTGGGACACGGGGGGAACACTGAAGCTTTCTTT.

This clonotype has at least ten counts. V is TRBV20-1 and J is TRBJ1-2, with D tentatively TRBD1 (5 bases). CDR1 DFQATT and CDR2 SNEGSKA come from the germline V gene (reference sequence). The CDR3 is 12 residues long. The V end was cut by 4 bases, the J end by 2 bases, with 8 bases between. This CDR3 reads CSAKGMNYGYTF. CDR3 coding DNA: TGCAGTGCTAAGGGGATGAACTATGGCTACACCTTC.

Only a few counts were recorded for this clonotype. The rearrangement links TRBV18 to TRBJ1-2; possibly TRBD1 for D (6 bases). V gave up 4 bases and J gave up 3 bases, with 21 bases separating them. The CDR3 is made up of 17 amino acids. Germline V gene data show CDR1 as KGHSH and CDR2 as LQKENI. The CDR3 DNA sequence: TGTGCCAGCTCACTGGGCAGGGGTGCCTCCGGTGACTATGGCTACACCTTC. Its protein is CASSLGRGASGDYGYTF.

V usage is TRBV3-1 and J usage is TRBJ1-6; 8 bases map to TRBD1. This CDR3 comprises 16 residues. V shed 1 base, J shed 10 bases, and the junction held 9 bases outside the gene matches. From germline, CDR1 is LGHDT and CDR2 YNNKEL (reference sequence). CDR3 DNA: TGTGCCAGCAGCCAAGGTCCAGGGGGCTTACGGTCACCCCTCCACTTT. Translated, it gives CASSQGPGGLRSPLHF.

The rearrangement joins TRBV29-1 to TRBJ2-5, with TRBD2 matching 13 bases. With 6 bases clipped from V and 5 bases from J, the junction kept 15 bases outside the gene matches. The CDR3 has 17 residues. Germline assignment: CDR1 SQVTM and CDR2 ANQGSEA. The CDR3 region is CSVAGGLAGAPGETQYF. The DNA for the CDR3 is TGCAGCGTGGCAGGAGGACTAGCGGGGGCTCCTGGTGAGACCCAGTACTTC.

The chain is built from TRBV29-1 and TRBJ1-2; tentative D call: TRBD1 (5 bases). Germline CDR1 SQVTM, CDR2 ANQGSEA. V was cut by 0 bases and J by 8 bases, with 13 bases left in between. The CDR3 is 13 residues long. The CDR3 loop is CSVEEMGVKGYTF. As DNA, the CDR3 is TGCAGCGTTGAAGAGATGGGGGTAAAAGGCTACACCTTC.

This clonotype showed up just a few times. The CDR3 coding sequence is TGTGCCAGCAGTGAACGGCCAGCAAACTATGGCTACACCTTC. Protein product: CASSERPANYGYTF. The chain carries TRBV6-1 and TRBJ1-2; D is unclear. The germline V and J ends were trimmed by 2 bases and 2 bases, with 9 bases remaining between them. Germline CDR1 reads MNHNS; CDR2 reads SASEGT. CDR3 size: 14 residues.